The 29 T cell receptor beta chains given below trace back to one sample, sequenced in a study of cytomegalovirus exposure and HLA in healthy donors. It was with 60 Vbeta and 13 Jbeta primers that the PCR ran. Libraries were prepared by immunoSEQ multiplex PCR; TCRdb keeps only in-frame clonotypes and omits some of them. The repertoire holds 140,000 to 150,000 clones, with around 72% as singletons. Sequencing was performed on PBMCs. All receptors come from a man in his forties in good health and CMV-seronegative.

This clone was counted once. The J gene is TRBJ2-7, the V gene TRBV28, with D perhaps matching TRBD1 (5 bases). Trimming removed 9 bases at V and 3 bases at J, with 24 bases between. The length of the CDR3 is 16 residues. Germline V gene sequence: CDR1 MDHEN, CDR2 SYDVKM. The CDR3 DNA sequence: TGTGCCAGTGGGGTAGGTGGGCAGGGTCTTTACTACGAGCAGTACTTC. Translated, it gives CASGVGGQGLYYEQYF.

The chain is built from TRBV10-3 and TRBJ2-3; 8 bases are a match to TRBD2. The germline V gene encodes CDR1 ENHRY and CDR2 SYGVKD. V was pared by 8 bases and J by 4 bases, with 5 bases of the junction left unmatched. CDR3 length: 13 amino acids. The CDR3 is CAIATGGADTQYF. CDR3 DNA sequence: TGTGCCATCGCGACGGGGGGGGCAGATACGCAGTATTTT.

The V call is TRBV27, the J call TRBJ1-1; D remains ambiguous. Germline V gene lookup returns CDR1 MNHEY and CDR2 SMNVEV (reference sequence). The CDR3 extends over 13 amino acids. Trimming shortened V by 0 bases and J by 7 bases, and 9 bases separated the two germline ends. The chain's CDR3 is CASSLSSTGEAFF. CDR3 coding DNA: TGTGCCAGCAGTTTATCGTCGACGGGTGAAGCTTTCTTT.

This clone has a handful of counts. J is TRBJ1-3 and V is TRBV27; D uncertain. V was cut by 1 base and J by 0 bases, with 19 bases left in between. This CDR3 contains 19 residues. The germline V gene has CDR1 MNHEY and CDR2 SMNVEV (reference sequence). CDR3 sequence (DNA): TGTGCCAGCAGTTTATACCCCGCCGGACTGCTGAGCTCTGGAAACACCATATATTTT. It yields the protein CASSLYPAGLLSSGNTIYF.

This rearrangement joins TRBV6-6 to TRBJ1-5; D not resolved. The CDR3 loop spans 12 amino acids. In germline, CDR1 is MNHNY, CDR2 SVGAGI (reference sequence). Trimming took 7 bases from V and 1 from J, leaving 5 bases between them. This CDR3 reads CASKLSNQPQHF. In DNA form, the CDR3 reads TGTGCCAGCAAGCTGAGCAATCAGCCCCAGCATTTT.

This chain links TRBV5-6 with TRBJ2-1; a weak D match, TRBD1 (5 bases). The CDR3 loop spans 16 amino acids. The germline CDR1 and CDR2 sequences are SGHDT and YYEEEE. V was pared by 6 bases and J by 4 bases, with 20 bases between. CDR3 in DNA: TGTGCCAGCACCGACACGGCGGCAGGGTGGTACAATGAGCAGTTCTTC. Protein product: CASTDTAAGWYNEQFF. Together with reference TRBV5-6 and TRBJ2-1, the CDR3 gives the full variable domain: DAGVTQSPTHLIKTRGQQVTLRCSPKSGHDTVSWYQQALGQGPQFIFQYYEEEERQRGNFPDRFSGHQFPNYSSELNVNALLLGDSALYLCASTDTAAGWYNEQFFGPGTRLTVL.

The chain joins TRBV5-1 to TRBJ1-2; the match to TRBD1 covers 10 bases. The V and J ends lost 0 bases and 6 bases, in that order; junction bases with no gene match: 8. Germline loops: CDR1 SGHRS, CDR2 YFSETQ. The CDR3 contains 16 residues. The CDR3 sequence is CASSLAGTGEKNGYTF. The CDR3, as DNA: TGCGCCAGCAGCTTGGCCGGGACAGGGGAAAAGAATGGCTACACCTTC.

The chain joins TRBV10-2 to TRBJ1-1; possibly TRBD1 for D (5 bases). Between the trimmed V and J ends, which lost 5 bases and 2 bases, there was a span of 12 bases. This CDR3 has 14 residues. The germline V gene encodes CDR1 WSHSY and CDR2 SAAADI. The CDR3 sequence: CASSKTTGNTEAFF. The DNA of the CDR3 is TGCGCCAGCAGTAAAACAACAGGCAACACTGAAGCTTTCTTT.

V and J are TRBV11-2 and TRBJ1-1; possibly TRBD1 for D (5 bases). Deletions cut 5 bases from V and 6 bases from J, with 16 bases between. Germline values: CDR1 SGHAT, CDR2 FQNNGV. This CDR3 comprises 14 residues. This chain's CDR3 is CASSLGHLIAEAFF. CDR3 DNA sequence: TGTGCCAGCAGCCTCGGACACTTAATCGCTGAAGCTTTCTTT.

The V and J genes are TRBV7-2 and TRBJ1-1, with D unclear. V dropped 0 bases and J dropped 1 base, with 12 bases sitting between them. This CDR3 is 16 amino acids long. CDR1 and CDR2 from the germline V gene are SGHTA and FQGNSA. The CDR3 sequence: CASSLAWAAGNTEAFF. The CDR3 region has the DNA TGTGCCAGCAGCTTAGCGTGGGCAGCGGGGAACACTGAAGCTTTCTTT.

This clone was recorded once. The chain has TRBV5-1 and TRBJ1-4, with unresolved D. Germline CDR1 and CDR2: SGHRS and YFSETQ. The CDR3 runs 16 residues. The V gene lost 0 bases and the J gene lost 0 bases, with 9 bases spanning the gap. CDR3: CASSLEADATNEKLFF. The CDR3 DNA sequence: TGCGCCAGCAGCTTGGAGGCGGATGCAACTAATGAAAAACTGTTTTTT.

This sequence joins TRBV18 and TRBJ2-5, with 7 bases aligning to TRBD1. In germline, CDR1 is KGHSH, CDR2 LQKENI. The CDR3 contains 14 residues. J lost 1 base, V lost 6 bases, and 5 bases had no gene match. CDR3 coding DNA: TGTGCCAGCTCCCCGACAGGGTCCCAAGAGACCCAGTACTTC. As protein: CASSPTGSQETQYF.

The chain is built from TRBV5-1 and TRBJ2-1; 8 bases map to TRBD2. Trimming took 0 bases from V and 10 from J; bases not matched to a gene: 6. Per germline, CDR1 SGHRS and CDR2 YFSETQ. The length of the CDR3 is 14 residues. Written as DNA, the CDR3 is TGCGCCAGCAGCTTGGGGCTAGCGGGTGGAGAGCAGTTCTTC. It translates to CASSLGLAGGEQFF.

The CDR3 DNA is TGTGCCAGCAGCTTAGACAGCTACACAGATACGCAGTATTTT. Translating gives CASSLDSYTDTQYF. The chain joins TRBV5-5 to TRBJ2-3; maybe TRBD1 (5 bases). Trimming left V 2 bases short and J 2 bases short, with 9 bases between. The CDR3 contains 14 residues. Per the germline V gene, CDR1 is SGHKS and CDR2 is YYEKEE (reference sequence).

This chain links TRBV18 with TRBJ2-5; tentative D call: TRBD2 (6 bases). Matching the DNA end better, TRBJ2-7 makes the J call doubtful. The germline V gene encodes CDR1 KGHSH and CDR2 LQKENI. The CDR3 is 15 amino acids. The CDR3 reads CASSPNVEGSYEQYF. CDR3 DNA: TGTGCCAGCTCACCTAACGTGGAGGGATCCTACGAGCAGTACTTC.

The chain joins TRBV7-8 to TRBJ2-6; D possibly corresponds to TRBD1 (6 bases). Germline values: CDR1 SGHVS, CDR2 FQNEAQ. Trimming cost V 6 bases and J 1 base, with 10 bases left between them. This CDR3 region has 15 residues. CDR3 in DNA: TGTGCCAGCAGGGCACAGGGTTCTGGGGCCAACGTCCTGACTTTC. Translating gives CASRAQGSGANVLTF.

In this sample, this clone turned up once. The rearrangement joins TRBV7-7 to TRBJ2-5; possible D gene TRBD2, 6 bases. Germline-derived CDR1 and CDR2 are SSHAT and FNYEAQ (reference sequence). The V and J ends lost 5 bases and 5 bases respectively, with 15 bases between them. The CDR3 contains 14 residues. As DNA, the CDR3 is TGTGCCAGCAGCCATGGGACTTCTGGGGAGACCCAGTACTTC. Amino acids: CASSHGTSGETQYF. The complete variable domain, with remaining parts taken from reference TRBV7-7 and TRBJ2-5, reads GAGVSQSPRYKVTKRGQDVTLRCDPISSHATLYWYQQALGQGPEFLTYFNYEAQPDKSGLPSDRFSAERPEGSISTLTIQRTEQRDSAMYRCASSHGTSGETQYFGPGTRLLVL.

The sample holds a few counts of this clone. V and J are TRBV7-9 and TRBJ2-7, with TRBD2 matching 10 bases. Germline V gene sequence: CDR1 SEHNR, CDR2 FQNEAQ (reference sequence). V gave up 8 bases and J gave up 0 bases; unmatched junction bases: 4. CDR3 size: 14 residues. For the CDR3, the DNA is TGTGCCAGCGGCCTAGCGGGGGCCTCCTACGAGCAGTACTTC. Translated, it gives CASGLAGASYEQYF.

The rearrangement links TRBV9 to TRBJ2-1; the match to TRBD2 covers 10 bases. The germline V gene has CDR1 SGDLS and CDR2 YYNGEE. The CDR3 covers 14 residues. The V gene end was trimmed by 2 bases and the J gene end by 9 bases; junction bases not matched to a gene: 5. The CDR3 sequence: CASSVGLAKGEQFF. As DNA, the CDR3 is TGTGCCAGCAGCGTGGGACTAGCGAAAGGTGAGCAGTTCTTC.

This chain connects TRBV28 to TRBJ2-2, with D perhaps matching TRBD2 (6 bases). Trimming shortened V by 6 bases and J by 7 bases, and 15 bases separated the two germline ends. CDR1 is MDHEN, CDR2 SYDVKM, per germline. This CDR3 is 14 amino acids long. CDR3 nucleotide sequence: TGTGCCAGCAGCCCGGGGCTAGCGATCGGGGAGCTGTTTTTT. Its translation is CASSPGLAIGELFF.

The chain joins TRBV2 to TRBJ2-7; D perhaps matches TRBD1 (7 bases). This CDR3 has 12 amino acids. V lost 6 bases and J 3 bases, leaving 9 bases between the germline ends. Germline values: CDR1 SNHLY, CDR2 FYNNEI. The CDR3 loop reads CASRQGGYEQYF. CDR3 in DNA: TGTGCCAGCAGGCAGGGGGGCTACGAGCAGTACTTC.

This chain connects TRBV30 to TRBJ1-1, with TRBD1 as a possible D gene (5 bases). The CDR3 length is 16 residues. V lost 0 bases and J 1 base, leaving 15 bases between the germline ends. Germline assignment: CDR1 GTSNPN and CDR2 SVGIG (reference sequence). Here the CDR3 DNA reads TGTGCCTGGAGTGTACTTGGGGCCCCTTCGAACACTGAAGCTTTCTTT. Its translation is CAWSVLGAPSNTEAFF.

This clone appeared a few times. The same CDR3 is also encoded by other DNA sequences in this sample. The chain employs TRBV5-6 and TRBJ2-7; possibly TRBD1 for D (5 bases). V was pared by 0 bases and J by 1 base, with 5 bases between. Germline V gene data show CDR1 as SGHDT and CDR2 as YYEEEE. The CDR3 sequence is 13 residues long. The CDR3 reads CASSLGQSYEQYF. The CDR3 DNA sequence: TGTGCCAGCAGCTTGGGACAGTCCTACGAGCAGTACTTC.

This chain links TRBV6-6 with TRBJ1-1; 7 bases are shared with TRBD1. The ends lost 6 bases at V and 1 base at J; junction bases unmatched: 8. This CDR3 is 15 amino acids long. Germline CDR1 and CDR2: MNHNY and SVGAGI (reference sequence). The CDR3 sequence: CASSPTGTANTEAFF. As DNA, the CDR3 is TGTGCCAGCAGCCCAACGGGGACAGCGAACACTGAAGCTTTCTTT.

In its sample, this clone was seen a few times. The CDR3 nucleotides read TGCAGCGCCCGACAGGCGGTAGCGGGAGTGATTGAGCAGTTCTTC. This codes for CSARQAVAGVIEQFF. The chain carries TRBV29-1 and TRBJ2-1, with 9 bases matching TRBD2. The J segment lost 9 bases and the V segment lost 7 bases, leaving 16 bases of the junction unmatched. The CDR3 contains 15 residues. Germline assignment: CDR1 SQVTM and CDR2 ANQGSEA.

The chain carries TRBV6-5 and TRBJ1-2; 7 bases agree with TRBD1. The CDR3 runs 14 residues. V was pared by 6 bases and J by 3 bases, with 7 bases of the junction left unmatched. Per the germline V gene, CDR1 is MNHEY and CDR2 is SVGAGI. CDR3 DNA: TGTGCCAGCAGCGCGACAGGGCTCCACTATGGCTACACCTTC. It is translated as CASSATGLHYGYTF.

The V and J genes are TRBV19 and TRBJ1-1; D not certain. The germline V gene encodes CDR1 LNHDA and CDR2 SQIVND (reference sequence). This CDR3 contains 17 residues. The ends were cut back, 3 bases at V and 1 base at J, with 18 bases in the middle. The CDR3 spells CASSILSPRGANTEAFF. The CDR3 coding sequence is TGTGCCAGTAGTATCCTCTCGCCGCGGGGTGCGAACACTGAAGCTTTCTTT.

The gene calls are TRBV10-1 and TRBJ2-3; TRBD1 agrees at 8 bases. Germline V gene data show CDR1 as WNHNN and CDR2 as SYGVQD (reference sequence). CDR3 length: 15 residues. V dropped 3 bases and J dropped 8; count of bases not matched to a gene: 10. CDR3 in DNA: TGCGCCAGCAGTGACTGGACAGGGACTTCAGGTACGCAGTATTTT. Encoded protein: CASSDWTGTSGTQYF.

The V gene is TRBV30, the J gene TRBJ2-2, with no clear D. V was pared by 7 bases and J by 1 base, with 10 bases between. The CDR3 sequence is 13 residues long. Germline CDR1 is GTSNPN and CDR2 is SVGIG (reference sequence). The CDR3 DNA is TGTGCCTCACAACTACAGAACACCGGGGAGCTGTTTTTT. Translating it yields CASQLQNTGELFF.